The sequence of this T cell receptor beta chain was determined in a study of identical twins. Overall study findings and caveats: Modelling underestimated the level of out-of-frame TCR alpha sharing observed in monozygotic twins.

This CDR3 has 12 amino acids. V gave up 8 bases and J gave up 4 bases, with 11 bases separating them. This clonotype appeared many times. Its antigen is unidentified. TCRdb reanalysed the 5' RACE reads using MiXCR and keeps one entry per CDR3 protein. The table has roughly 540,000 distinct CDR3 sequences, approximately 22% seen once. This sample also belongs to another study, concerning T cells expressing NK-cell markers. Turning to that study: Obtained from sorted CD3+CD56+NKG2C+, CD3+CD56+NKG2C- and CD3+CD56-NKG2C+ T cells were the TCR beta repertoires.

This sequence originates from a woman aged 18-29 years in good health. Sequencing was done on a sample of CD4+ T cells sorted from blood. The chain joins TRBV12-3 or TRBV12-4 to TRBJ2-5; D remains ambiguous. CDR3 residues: CASGPSRETQYF. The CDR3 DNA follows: TGTGCCAGCGGACCAAGCCGAGAGACCCAGTACTTC.